Shown below are 2 T cell receptor beta chains from a single sample sequenced in a study of blood T cells in healthy people across ages. Together with a sample-barcoded 5' primer, a J-beta primer mix was included in a second PCR lasting about 7 to 11 cycles. TCRdb reprocessed the 5' RACE reads with MiXCR, giving one entry per CDR3 protein. The sample lists roughly 1,500,000 distinct CDR3 sequences, about 31% occurring once. Sequencing used blood. Receptor source: a woman under 40 in good health.

The sample holds a few counts of this clonotype. J is TRBJ2-3 and V is TRBV20-1, with 8 bases identical to TRBD1. V shed 5 bases and J 0 bases; nucleotides not matched to a gene: 7. Germline V gives CDR1 DFQATT, CDR2 SNEGSKA (reference sequence). There are 15 residues in the CDR3. CDR3 amino acids: CSAPARDRSTDTQYF. CDR3 nucleotide sequence: TGCAGTGCTCCCGCCCGGGACAGGAGCACAGATACGCAGTATTTT.

This clonotype came up a few times. The chain combines TRBV9 with TRBJ2-4; D could derive from TRBD1 or TRBD2 (5 bases each). The better agreement between TRBJ2-7 and the DNA end casts doubt on the J call. The germline V gene has CDR1 SGDLS and CDR2 YYNGEE. This CDR3 contains 14 residues. Here the CDR3 reads CASSVGGGTNEQYF. In DNA form, the CDR3 reads TGTGCCAGCAGCGTAGGGGGTGGGACGAACGAGCAGTACTTC.